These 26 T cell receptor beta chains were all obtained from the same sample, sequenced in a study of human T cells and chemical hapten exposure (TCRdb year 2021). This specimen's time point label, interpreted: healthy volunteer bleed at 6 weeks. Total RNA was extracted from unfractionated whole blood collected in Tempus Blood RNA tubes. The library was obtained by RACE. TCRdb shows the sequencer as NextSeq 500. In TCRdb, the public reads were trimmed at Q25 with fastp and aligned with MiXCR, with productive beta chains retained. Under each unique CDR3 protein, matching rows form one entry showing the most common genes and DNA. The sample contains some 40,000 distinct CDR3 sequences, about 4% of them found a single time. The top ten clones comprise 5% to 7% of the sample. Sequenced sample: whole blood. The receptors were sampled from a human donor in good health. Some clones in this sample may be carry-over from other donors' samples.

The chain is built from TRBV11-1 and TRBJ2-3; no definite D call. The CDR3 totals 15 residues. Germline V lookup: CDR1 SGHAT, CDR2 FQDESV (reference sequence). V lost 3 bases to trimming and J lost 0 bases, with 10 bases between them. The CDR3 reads CASSLAPISTDTQYF. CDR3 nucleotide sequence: TGTGCCAGCAGCTTGGCACCCATCAGCACAGATACGCAGTATTTT.

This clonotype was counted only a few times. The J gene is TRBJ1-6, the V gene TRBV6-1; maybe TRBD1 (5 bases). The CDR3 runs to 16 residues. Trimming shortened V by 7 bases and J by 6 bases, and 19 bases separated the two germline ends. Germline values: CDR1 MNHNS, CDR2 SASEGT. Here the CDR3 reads CASKWFGQGLNSPLHF. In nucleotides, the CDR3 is TGTGCCAGCAAGTGGTTTGGGCAGGGCCTTAATTCACCCCTCCACTTT.

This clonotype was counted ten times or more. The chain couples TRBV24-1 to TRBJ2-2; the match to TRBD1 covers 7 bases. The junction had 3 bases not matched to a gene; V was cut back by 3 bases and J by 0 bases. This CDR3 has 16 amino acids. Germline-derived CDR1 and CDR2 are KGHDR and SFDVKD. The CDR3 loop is CATSDPGQPNTGELFF. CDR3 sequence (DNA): TGTGCCACCAGTGATCCGGGACAGCCGAACACCGGGGAGCTGTTTTTT.

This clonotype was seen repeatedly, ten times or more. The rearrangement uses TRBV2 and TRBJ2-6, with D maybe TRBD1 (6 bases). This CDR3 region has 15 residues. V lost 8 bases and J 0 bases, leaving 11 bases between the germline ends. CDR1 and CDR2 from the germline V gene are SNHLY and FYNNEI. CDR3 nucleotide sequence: TGTGCCAGCTCTACAGGGCTCTCTGGGGCCAACGTCCTGACTTTC. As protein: CASSTGLSGANVLTF.

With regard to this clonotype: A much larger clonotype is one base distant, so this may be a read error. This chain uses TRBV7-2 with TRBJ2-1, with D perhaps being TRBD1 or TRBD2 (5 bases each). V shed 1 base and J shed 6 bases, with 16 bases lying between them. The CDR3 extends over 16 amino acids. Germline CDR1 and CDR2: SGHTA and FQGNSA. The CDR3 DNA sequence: TGTGCCAGCAGCTTAGATGGGACCCCGGGCCCCAATGAGCAGTTCTTC. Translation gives CASSLDGTPGPNEQFF.

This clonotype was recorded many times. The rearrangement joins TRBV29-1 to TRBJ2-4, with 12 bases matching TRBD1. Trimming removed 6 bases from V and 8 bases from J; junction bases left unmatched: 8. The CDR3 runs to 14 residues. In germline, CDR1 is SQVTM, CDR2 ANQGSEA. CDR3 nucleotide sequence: TGCAGCGTGAGGGACAGGGGGCGGTTGGACATTCAGTACTTC. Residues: CSVRDRGRLDIQYF.

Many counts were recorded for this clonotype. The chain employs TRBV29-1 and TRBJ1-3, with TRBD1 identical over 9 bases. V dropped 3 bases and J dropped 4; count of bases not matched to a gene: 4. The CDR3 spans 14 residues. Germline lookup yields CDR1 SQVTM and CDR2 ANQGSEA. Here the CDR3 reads CSVETGGRGNTIYF. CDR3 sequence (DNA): TGCAGCGTTGAGACAGGGGGTCGAGGAAACACCATATATTTT.

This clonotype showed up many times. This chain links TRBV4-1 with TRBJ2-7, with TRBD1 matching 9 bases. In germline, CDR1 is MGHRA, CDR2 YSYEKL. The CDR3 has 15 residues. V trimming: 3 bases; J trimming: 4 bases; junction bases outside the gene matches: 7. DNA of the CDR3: TGCGCCAGCAGCCATGGCACAGGGGGCCGGTACGAGCAGTACTTC. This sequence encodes CASSHGTGGRYEQYF.

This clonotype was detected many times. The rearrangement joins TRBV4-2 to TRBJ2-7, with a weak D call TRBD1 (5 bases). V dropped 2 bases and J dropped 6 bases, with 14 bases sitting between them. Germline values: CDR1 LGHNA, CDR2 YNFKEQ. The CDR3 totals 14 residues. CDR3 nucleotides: TGTGCCAGCAGCCAACATGACCAGGGTCTCGAGCAGTACTTC. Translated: CASSQHDQGLEQYF.

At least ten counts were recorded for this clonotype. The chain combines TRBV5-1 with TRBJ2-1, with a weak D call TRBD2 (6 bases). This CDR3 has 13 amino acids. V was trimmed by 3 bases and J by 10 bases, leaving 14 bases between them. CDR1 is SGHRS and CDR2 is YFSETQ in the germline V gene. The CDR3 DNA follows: TGCGCCAGCAGCTCGGACCCCGCGGGGGAGCAGTTCTTC. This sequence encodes CASSSDPAGEQFF. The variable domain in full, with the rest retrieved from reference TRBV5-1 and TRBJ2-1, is KAGVTQTPRYLIKTRGQQVTLSCSPISGHRSVSWYQQTPGQGLQFLFEYFSETQRNKGNFPGRFSGRQFSNSRSEMNVSTLELGDSALYLCASSSDPAGEQFFGPGTRLTVL.

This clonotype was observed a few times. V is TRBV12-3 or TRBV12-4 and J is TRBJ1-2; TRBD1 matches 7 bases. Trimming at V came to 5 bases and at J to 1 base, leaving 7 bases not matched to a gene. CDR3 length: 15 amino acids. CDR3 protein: CASSTTGPGNYGYTF. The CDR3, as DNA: TGTGCCAGCAGTACGACAGGGCCCGGTAACTATGGCTACACCTTC.

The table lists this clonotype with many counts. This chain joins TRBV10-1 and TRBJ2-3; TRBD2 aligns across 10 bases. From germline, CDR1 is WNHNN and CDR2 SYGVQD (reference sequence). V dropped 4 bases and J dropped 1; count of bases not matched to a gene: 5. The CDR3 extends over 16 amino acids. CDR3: CASSGNSGGRTDTQYF. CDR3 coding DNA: TGCGCCAGCAGTGGAAATAGCGGGGGGCGCACAGATACGCAGTATTTT.

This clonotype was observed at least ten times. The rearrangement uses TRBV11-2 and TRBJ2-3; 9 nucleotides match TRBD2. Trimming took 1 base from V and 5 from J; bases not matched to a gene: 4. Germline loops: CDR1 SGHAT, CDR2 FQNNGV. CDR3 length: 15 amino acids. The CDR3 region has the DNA TGTGCCAGCAGCTTAGCTGCGGGAGGGGGAGATACGCAGTATTTT. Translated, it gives CASSLAAGGGDTQYF.

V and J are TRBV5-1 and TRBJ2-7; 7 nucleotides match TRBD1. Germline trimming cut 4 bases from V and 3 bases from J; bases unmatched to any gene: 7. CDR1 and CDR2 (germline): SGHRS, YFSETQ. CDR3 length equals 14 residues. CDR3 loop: CASSEPGQYYEQYF. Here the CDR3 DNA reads TGCGCCAGCAGCGAGCCGGGACAGTACTACGAGCAGTACTTC.

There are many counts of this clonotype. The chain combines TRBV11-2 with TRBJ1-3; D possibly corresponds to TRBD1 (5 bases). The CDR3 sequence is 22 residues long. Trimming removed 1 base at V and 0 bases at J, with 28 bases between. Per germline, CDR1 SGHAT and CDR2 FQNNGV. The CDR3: CASSLARITVPGRTNSGNTIYF. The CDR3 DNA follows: TGTGCCAGCAGCTTAGCCCGCATAACGGTCCCGGGACGGACCAACTCTGGAAACACCATATATTTT.

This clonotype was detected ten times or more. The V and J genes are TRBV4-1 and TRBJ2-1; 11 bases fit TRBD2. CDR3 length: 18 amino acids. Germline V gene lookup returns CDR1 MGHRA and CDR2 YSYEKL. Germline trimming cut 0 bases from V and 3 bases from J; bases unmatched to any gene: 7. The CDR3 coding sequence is TGCGCCAGCAGCCAAGATAGGGTACTAGCGGGAGACTACAATGAGCAGTTCTTC. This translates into CASSQDRVLAGDYNEQFF.

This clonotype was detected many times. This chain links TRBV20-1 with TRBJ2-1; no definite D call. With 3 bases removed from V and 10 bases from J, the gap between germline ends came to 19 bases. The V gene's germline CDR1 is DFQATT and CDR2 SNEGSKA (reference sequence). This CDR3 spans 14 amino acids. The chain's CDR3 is CSASVLATLGEQFF. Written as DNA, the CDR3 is TGCAGTGCTAGCGTATTAGCTACCCTTGGGGAGCAGTTCTTC.

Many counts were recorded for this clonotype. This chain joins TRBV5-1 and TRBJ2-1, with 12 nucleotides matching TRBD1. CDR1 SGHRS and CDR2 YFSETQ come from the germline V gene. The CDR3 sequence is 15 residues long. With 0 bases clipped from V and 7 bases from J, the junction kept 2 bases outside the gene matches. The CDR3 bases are TGCGCCAGCAGCTTGGGGGACAGGGGGCGGAATGAGCAGTTCTTC. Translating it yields CASSLGDRGRNEQFF.

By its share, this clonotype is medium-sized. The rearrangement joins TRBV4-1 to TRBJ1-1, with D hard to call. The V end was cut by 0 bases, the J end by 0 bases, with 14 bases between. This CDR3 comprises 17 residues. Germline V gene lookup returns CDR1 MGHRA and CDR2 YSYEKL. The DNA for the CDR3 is TGCGCCAGCAGCCAAGATCAATACCGACTCGTGAACACTGAAGCTTTCTTT. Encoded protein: CASSQDQYRLVNTEAFF.

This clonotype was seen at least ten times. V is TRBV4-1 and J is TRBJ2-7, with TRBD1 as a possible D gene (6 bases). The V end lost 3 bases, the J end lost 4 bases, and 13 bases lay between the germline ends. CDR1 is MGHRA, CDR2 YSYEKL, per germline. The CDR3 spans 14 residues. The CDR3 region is CASSQIDRSYEQYF. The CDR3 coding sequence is TGCGCCAGCAGCCAGATTGACAGGTCGTACGAGCAGTACTTC.

CDR3 region: CASSPQTRRLSNQPQHF. CDR3 in DNA: TGTGCCAGCAGTCCCCAGACAAGGCGCTTAAGCAATCAGCCCCAGCATTTT. The genes are TRBV28 and TRBJ1-5; D is undetermined. The V and J ends lost 5 bases and 1 base respectively, with 18 bases between them. Germline CDR1 MDHEN, CDR2 SYDVKM. CDR3 length: 17 residues.

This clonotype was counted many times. CDR3 sequence: CASSLDTRKETQYF. The CDR3 nucleotides are TGCGCCAGCAGCTTAGACACCAGAAAAGAGACCCAGTACTTC. The rearrangement links TRBV5-1 to TRBJ2-5, with unresolved D. Trimming took off 2 bases at V and 3 bases at J, with 11 bases between the two ends. CDR3 length equals 14 residues. Germline loops: CDR1 SGHRS, CDR2 YFSETQ.

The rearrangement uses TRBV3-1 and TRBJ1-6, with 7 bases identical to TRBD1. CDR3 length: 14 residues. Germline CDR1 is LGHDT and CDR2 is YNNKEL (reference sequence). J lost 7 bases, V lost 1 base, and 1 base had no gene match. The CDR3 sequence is CASSQVGGNSPLHF. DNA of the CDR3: TGTGCCAGCAGCCAAGTAGGGGGCAATTCACCCCTCCACTTT. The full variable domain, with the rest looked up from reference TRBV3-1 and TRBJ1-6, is DTAVSQTPKYLVTQMGNDKSIKCEQNLGHDTMYWYKQDSKKFLKIMFSYNNKELIINETVPNRFSPKSPDKAHLNLHINSLELGDSAVYFCASSQVGGNSPLHFGNGTRLTVT.

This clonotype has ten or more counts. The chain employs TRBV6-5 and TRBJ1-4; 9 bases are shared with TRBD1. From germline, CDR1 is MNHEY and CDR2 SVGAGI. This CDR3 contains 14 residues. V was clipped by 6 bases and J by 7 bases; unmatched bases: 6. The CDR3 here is CASRIGQGFEKLFF. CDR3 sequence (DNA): TGTGCCAGCAGGATCGGACAGGGGTTTGAAAAACTGTTTTTT.

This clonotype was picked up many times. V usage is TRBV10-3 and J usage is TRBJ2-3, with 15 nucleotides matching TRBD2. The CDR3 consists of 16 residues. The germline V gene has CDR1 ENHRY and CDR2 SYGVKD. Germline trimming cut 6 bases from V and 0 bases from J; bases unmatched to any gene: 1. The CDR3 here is CAIRGTSGRSTDTQYF. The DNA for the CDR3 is TGTGCCATCAGAGGGACTAGCGGGAGGAGCACAGATACGCAGTATTTT.

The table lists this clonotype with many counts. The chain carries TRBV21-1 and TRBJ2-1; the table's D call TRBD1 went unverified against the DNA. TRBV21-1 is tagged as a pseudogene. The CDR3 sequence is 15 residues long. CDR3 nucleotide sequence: TGTGCCAGCAGCCCCTTTACGGACAGGGAGGATGAGCAGTTCTTC. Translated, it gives CASSPFTDREDEQFF.